The 19 T cell receptor beta chains given below trace back to one sample, sequenced in a study of blood T cells in healthy people across ages. With a J-beta primer mix and a sample-barcoded 5' primer, a second PCR ran roughly 6 to 12 cycles. MiXCR, applied by TCRdb to the 5' RACE reads, yields one record per CDR3 protein. The sample has hundreds of thousands of distinct CDR3 sequences, over 40% seen once; the top ten hold approximately 13%. The sequencing input was blood. These receptors all stem from a woman aged 80 or older in good health.

This clonotype was detected many times. The rearrangement joins TRBV7-3 to TRBJ2-3, with unresolved D. The CDR3 runs to 14 residues. V was trimmed by 2 bases and J by 4 bases, leaving 10 bases between them. CDR1 is SGHTA, CDR2 FQGTGA, per germline. CDR3 loop: CASSLGEVADTQYF. Written as DNA, the CDR3 is TGTGCCAGCAGCTTAGGGGAAGTGGCAGATACGCAGTATTTT.

This clonotype has just a few counts. The V and J genes are TRBV29-1 and TRBJ2-1; tentatively, D is TRBD1 (5 bases). The assigned J gene may be wrong: the sequence end matches TRBJ2-7 better. The germline V gene has CDR1 SQVTM and CDR2 ANQGSEA. The CDR3 spans 14 residues. The CDR3 protein is CSVVAGMSYNEQYF. The CDR3 DNA follows: TGCAGCGTTGTTGCAGGGATGTCCTACAATGAGCAGTACTTC.

This clonotype came up many times. The chain has TRBV7-2 and TRBJ2-5, with unresolved D. V dropped 2 bases and J dropped 6 bases, with 7 bases sitting between them. This CDR3 has 12 amino acids. The germline CDR1 and CDR2 sequences are SGHTA and FQGNSA. CDR3 sequence reads: CASSLITKTQYF. The DNA of the CDR3 is TGTGCCAGCAGCTTAATCACAAAGACCCAGTACTTC.

This clonotype came up once. The chain couples TRBV28 to TRBJ2-4; 8 nucleotides align to TRBD2. With V trimmed by 8 bases and J by 7 bases, 4 bases remained unmatched. Germline V gene sequence: CDR1 MDHEN, CDR2 SYDVKM. The length of the CDR3 is 12 residues. The CDR3 sequence: CASVGGGNIQYF. CDR3 nucleotide sequence: TGTGCCAGCGTGGGCGGGGGGAACATTCAGTACTTC.

About this clonotype: A much larger clonotype is one base distant, so this may be a read error. The V and J genes are TRBV28 and TRBJ2-1; no clear D gene. Trimming left V 5 bases short and J 6 bases short, with 20 bases between. Germline-derived CDR1 and CDR2 are MDHEN and SYDVKM. This CDR3 has 16 amino acids. CDR3 nucleotide sequence: TGTGCCAGCAGTCTCGACGCACCCCAAAGAAGCAATGAGCAGTTCTTC. Translated: CASSLDAPQRSNEQFF.

V gene TRBV5-1 combines with J gene TRBJ2-2, with TRBD1 matching 7 bases. This CDR3 is 16 amino acids long. Per the germline V gene, CDR1 is SGHRS and CDR2 is YFSETQ. Trimming took 4 bases from V and 0 from J; bases not matched to a gene: 6. The CDR3 loop is CASSTGQLTNTGELFF. The CDR3 DNA sequence: TGCGCCAGCAGCACGGGACAGCTAACGAACACCGGGGAGCTGTTTTTT.

This clonotype was seen ten or more times. The CDR3 nucleotides read TGCAGTGCATTTAGCGGGAGCAGGACTTTGCGCACAGATACGCAGTATTTT. Translating gives CSAFSGSRTLRTDTQYF. The chain carries TRBV20-1 and TRBJ2-3, with TRBD2 matching 9 bases. The trim removed 6 bases at V and 1 base at J, leaving 14 bases unmatched. This CDR3 is built from 17 residues. Germline loops: CDR1 DFQATT, CDR2 SNEGSKA (reference sequence).

This clonotype was seen a single time. The genes are TRBV10-3 and TRBJ2-7; 8 bases align to TRBD1. Looked up from germline, CDR1 is ENHRY and CDR2 is SYGVKD. V lost 9 bases and J lost 2; bases outside the gene matches: 3. The CDR3 extends over 12 amino acids. In DNA, the CDR3 is TGTGCCATGGCACAGGGGGCCTACGAGCAGTACTTC. Translated, it gives CAMAQGAYEQYF.

The chain carries TRBV12-5 and TRBJ2-3; TRBD2 might be the D (6 bases). Trimming left V 1 base short and J 2 bases short, with 7 bases between. CDR3 length equals 14 residues. Germline V gene data show CDR1 as LGHNT and CDR2 as FRNRAP. The CDR3 bases are TGTGCTAGTGGTTTGGGCGGGAACACAGATACGCAGTATTTT. It is translated as CASGLGGNTDTQYF. The whole variable domain, remainder taken from reference TRBV12-5 and TRBJ2-3, is DARVTQTPRHKVTEMGQEVTMRCQPILGHNTVFWYRQTMMQGLELLAYFRNRAPLDDSGMPKDRFSAEMPDATLATLKIQPSEPRDSAVYFCASGLGGNTDTQYFGPGTRLTVL.

The chain couples TRBV12-3 or TRBV12-4 to TRBJ1-5; 7 nucleotides align to TRBD1. The junction had 4 bases not matched to a gene; V was cut back by 3 bases and J by 5 bases. The CDR3 contains 14 residues. CDR3 in amino acids: CASSLGQTYQPQHF. The CDR3 nucleotides read TGTGCCAGCAGTTTGGGACAGACCTATCAGCCCCAGCATTTT.

The rearrangement links TRBV6-1 to TRBJ1-1, with D unresolved. V was trimmed by 2 bases and J by 1 base, leaving 5 bases between them. Germline V CDR1 and CDR2: MNHNS, SASEGT. The length of the CDR3 is 13 residues. CDR3 bases: TGTGCCAGCAGTGAAAGGGAGAACACTGAAGCTTTCTTT. Residues: CASSERENTEAFF.

In DNA, the CDR3 is TGCAGCGTTGAAGGACCGGAAGGCGTCCAAGAGACCCAGTACTTC. It specifies CSVEGPEGVQETQYF. The chain links TRBV29-1 to TRBJ2-5, with no clear D. From germline, CDR1 is SQVTM and CDR2 ANQGSEA. CDR3 size: 15 residues. Trimming stripped 1 base from V and 1 base from J, with 13 bases between.

Many counts were recorded for this clonotype. This rearrangement joins TRBV7-3 to TRBJ2-3, with a possible D match to TRBD2 (6 bases). Germline CDR1 is SGHTA and CDR2 is FQGTGA. CDR3 length: 16 amino acids. Trimming took off 5 bases at V and 2 bases at J, with 17 bases between the two ends. The CDR3 DNA sequence: TGTGCCAGCAGCCCGGGCGGGGCTACTCACACAGATACGCAGTATTTT. Protein product: CASSPGGATHTDTQYF. The variable domain in full, completed from reference TRBV7-3 and TRBJ2-3, reads GAGVSQTPSNKVTEKGKYVELRCDPISGHTALYWYRQSLGQGPEFLIYFQGTGAADDSGLPNDRFFAVRPEGSVSTLKIQRTERGDSAVYLCASSPGGATHTDTQYFGPGTRLTVL.

The rearrangement joins TRBV9 to TRBJ2-3; D is possibly TRBD2 (6 bases). Germline assignment: CDR1 SGDLS and CDR2 YYNGEE. V was cut by 3 bases and J by 2 bases, with 13 bases left in between. The CDR3 length is 15 residues. The CDR3 sequence: CASSAGDGPTDTQYF. The DNA for the CDR3 is TGTGCCAGCAGCGCGGGGGATGGTCCCACAGATACGCAGTATTTT.

This clonotype was seen only a few times. The V and J genes are TRBV5-1 and TRBJ1-1; D is unresolved. CDR1 is SGHRS and CDR2 is YFSETQ in the germline V gene. Trimming stripped 6 bases from V and 5 bases from J, with 14 bases between. CDR3 length: 13 residues. In DNA form, the CDR3 reads TGCGCCAGCACAATGGCCTTGGGGACTGAAGCTTTCTTT. It codes for CASTMALGTEAFF. The full variable domain, in which reference TRBV5-1 and TRBJ1-1 provide the parts outside the CDR3, is KAGVTQTPRYLIKTRGQQVTLSCSPISGHRSVSWYQQTPGQGLQFLFEYFSETQRNKGNFPGRFSGRQFSNSRSEMNVSTLELGDSALYLCASTMALGTEAFFGQGTRLTVV.

The rearrangement joins TRBV5-1 to TRBJ1-1; D remains ambiguous. Germline CDR1 is SGHRS and CDR2 is YFSETQ. V lost 0 bases to trimming and J lost 3 bases, with 9 bases between them. The length of the CDR3 is 14 residues. CDR3 residues: CASSLVRADTEAFF. The CDR3 DNA is TGCGCCAGCAGCTTGGTAAGGGCAGACACTGAAGCTTTCTTT.

This clonotype was seen repeatedly, ten times or more. The chain joins TRBV12-3 or TRBV12-4 to TRBJ2-1; tentatively, D is TRBD2 (6 bases). This CDR3 contains 11 residues. V lost 1 base and J lost 13, with 8 bases in between. The CDR3 here is CASSLGTTQFF. In DNA form, the CDR3 reads TGTGCCAGCAGTTTAGGGACTACCCAGTTCTTC.

The chain employs TRBV6-1 and TRBJ1-2; D gene ambiguous. The V end was cut by 6 bases, the J end by 7 bases, with 12 bases between. The CDR3 length is 12 residues. Germline CDR1 MNHNS, CDR2 SASEGT. The CDR3 loop is CASSRTKGGYTF. CDR3 DNA sequence: TGTGCCAGCAGCCGAACCAAGGGTGGCTACACCTTC.

The J gene is TRBJ1-1, the V gene TRBV7-9; D remains unclear. V dropped 3 bases and J dropped 6 bases, with 5 bases sitting between them. The CDR3 length is 11 residues. Germline assignment: CDR1 SEHNR and CDR2 FQNEAQ (reference sequence). The CDR3 region has the DNA TGTGCCAGCAGCTTCGGGCCTGAAGCTTTCTTT. It yields the protein CASSFGPEAFF.